A selection of T cell receptor beta chains follows, all from one sample in a study of cytomegalovirus exposure and HLA in healthy donors. This table comes from immunoSEQ multiplex PCR, and its TCRdb copy is limited to in-frame clones, with some not included. Among roughly 150,000 clones, about 80% were seen once, and the ten largest hold less than 7.5%. The sample consisted of PBMCs. The origin of the receptors is a woman in her thirties or forties in good health and CMV-seropositive. Each CDR3 is given with its conserved first and last residue. The D gene is left open where the match is weak. Clone size is stated in some rows and not others, as once, few, many or a class when expanded.

>few|TRBV27|NA|TRBJ2-1
TGTGCCAGCAGGCCCAGGGTGGGCACGCCGCAGTTCTTC
CASRPRVGTPQFF
>NA|TRBV2|TRBD1|TRBJ2-5
TGTGCCACCTCAGGGGGCCAAGAGACCCAGTACTTC
CATSGGQETQYF
>NA|TRBV2|NA|TRBJ2-3
TGTGCCAGCAGTGATAGGTCTAGCGCCACAGATACGCAGTATTTT
CASSDRSSATDTQYF
>few|TRBV19|TRBD1|TRBJ1-1
TGTGCCAGTAGTAAGGACAGGGTGAACACTGAAGCTTTCTTT
CASSKDRVNTEAFF
>NA|TRBV18|TRBD2|TRBJ2-1
TGTGCCAGCTCTCGGACTAGCGGCTACTCCTACAATGAGCAGTTCTTC
CASSRTSGYSYNEQFF
>NA|TRBV2|NA|TRBJ1-2
TGTGCCAGCAGGGAAGACAGGTATGGCTACACCTTC
CASREDRYGYTF
>NA|TRBV7-2|NA|TRBJ1-3
TGTGCCAGCAGCTTAGCTACAGGGTGGGGAAACACCATATATTTT
CASSLATGWGNTIYF
>few|TRBV19|TRBD2|TRBJ2-7
TGTGCCAGTAGTATGGGTTGGGTAGCGGGGACCTACGAGCAGTACTTC
CASSMGWVAGTYEQYF
>NA|TRBV5-5|TRBD1|TRBJ2-7
TGTGCCAGCAGCTGGGGGACAGCGAATATCTACGAGCAGTACTTC
CASSWGTANIYEQYF
>NA|TRBV19|TRBD2|TRBJ2-1
TGTGCCAGTAGTATGGGTAGCGGGAGCGGGTACAATGAGCAGTTCTTC
CASSMGSGSGYNEQFF
>NA|TRBV2|NA|TRBJ2-1
TGTGCCAGCAGTGTGTGGAGCTACAATGAGCAGTTCTTC
CASSVWSYNEQFF
>once|TRBV2|TRBD1|TRBJ1-5
TGTGCCAGCAGTTTACAGGGGAGGTCAAGCAATCAGCCCCAGCATTTT
CASSLQGRSSNQPQHF
>once|TRBV5-8|NA|TRBJ1-2
TGTGCCAGCAGCAACGACATAAATAGTGGCTACACCTTC
CASSNDINSGYTF
>once|TRBV6-1|TRBD1|TRBJ2-7
TGTGCCAGCATTCTAACAGGGGGTCCTTACGAGCAGTACTTC
CASILTGGPYEQYF
>NA|TRBV7-7|TRBD2|TRBJ2-6
TGTGCTAGCGGGGACCCGACAGGCTCTGGGGCCAACGTCCTGACTTTC
CASGDPTGSGANVLTF
>NA|TRBV28|NA|TRBJ2-7
TGTGCCAGCAGTTTCCCGGGACTCAAACAAGAGCAGTACTTC
CASSFPGLKQEQYF
>NA|TRBV5-1|NA|TRBJ2-3
TGCGCCAGCAGCGCTGGTTCGGGGGTAGGGCAGTATTTT
CASSAGSGVGQYF
>NA|TRBV25-1|NA|TRBJ1-4
TGTGCCAGCAGTGAAGGAGGGTGGGGTGAAAAACTGTTTTTT
CASSEGGWGEKLFF
>NA|TRBV7-9|TRBD2|TRBJ2-1
TGTTCCAGCAGCTTAGTGAGACTAGCGGGAGATAATGAGCAGTTCTTC
CSSSLVRLAGDNEQFF
>NA|TRBV10-3|TRBD2|TRBJ2-2
TGTGCCATCAGTGAGACTAGCGGGAGGCCGGGGACCGGGGAGCTGTTTTTT
CAISETSGRPGTGELFF
>NA|TRBV7-9|NA|TRBJ2-3
TGTTCCAGCAGCCGAGGTGCGGGTAGCACAGATACGCAGTATTTT
CSSSRGAGSTDTQYF
>NA|TRBV19|TRBD2|TRBJ2-1
TGTGCCAGTAGTCCACCCTGGGGGACTAGGGGGGACAATGAGCAGTTCTTC
CASSPPWGTRGDNEQFF
>NA|TRBV10-3|TRBD2|TRBJ2-3
TGTGCCATCAGTGACCCAGGAGCGGGAGGAACCGATACGCAGTATTTT
CAISDPGAGGTDTQYF
>NA|TRBV5-1|NA|TRBJ2-1
TGCGCCAGCAGCCCCAGCTACAATGAGCAGTTCTTC
CASSPSYNEQFF
>few|TRBV19|TRBD1|TRBJ1-1
TGTGCCAGTAGTGGACAGGGGAACACTGAAGCTTTCTTT
CASSGQGNTEAFF
>few|TRBV15|TRBD2|TRBJ2-2
TGTGCCACCAGCAGGACTAGCGCGAACACCGGGGAGCTGTTTTTT
CATSRTSANTGELFF
>NA|TRBV6-1|TRBD1|TRBJ2-7
TGTGCCAGCAAAGCGACAGGGGCTAACTACGAGCAGTACTTC
CASKATGANYEQYF
>NA|TRBV25-1|TRBD1|TRBJ1-1
TGTGCCAGCAGTGATGGCACCCCGGGACAGGTACGCCTAAATGAAGCTTTCTTT
CASSDGTPGQVRLNEAFF
>NA|TRBV19|NA|TRBJ1-2
TGTGCCAGTAGTCCACGGGGGGCCGGCTACACCTTC
CASSPRGAGYTF
>NA|TRBV27|NA|TRBJ2-2
TGTGCCAGCAGTCGAAACATCAGGGTGAACACCGGGGAGCTGTTTTTT
CASSRNIRVNTGELFF
>once|TRBV20-1|NA|TRBJ1-2
TGCAGCTTGGACACAGTTTATGGCTACACCTTC
CSLDTVYGYTF
>large|TRBV9|TRBD2|TRBJ2-1
TGTGCCAGCAGCGCCACTTCTTTCGCGGGAGGGCCAAGGGGCAATGAGCAGTTCTTC
CASSATSFAGGPRGNEQFF
>NA|TRBV13|NA|TRBJ1-3
TGTGCCAGCAGCTTAGGTCCACAGGGTGGGCGAAACACCATATATTTT
CASSLGPQGGRNTIYF
>few|TRBV2|NA|TRBJ2-5
TGTGCCAGGGACAGACAAGAGACCCAGTACTTC
CARDRQETQYF
>NA|TRBV7-6|NA|TRBJ2-6
TGTGCCAGCAGCTCAGGGGGGTCTGGGGCCAACGTCCTGACTTTC
CASSSGGSGANVLTF
>NA|TRBV11-3|NA|TRBJ2-2
TGTGCCAGCAGCTTATCTAGCGCAAACACCGGGGAGCTGTTTTTT
CASSLSSANTGELFF
>NA|TRBV6-1|NA|TRBJ2-4
TGTGCCAGCAGTGAAGTAGCGGAGTCCAAAAACATTCAGTACTTC
CASSEVAESKNIQYF
>NA|TRBV19|NA|TRBJ2-3
TGTGCCAGTAGTCCTCGCGGGATAGCGGAGATCCCAGATACGCAGTATTTT
CASSPRGIAEIPDTQYF
>few|TRBV7-2|NA|TRBJ2-7
TGTGCCAGCAGCTTAGCCCGTGCGGGGGAGCAGTACTTC
CASSLARAGEQYF
>NA|TRBV28|TRBD2|TRBJ2-1
TGTGCCAGCAGTTACGGGGGGAATGAGCAGTTCTTC
CASSYGGNEQFF
>NA|TRBV30|TRBD2|TRBJ2-7
TGTGCCTGGCAGCGGGAGGCCTACGAGCAGTACTTC
CAWQREAYEQYF
>NA|TRBV7-2|TRBD2|TRBJ2-7
TGTGCCAGCAGCTTAAATCAGGGACTAGCGGGAATATCCTACGAGCAGTACTTC
CASSLNQGLAGISYEQYF
>NA|TRBV4-1|NA|TRBJ1-1
TGCGCCAGCAGCCAATTCCCGACAGGATCCCGCGCTGAAGCTTTCTTT
CASSQFPTGSRAEAFF
>NA|TRBV18|TRBD1|TRBJ2-1
TGTGCCAGCTCACCGCGGGACAGGGGTGTTGAGCAGTTCTTC
CASSPRDRGVEQFF
>NA|TRBV19|TRBD2|TRBJ2-7
TGTGCCAGTAGTACAGCGGGGGCGGGAGCATCCTACGAGCAGTACTTC
CASSTAGAGASYEQYF
>NA|TRBV6-5|NA|TRBJ1-3
TGTGCCAGCAGTTCCCCCGGGGGGTCGAACACCATATATTTT
CASSSPGGSNTIYF
>NA|TRBV9|TRBD2|TRBJ2-3
TGTGCCAGCAGCACAGGACTAGCGGGAGGTGGGGATACGCAGTATTTT
CASSTGLAGGGDTQYF
>NA|TRBV5-1|TRBD1|TRBJ2-2
TGCGCCAGCAGCTGGGACAGCAACACCGGGGAGCTGTTTTTT
CASSWDSNTGELFF
>NA|TRBV28|TRBD1|TRBJ1-2
TGTGCCACCCCCTCCGGGACAGGGGCGGGAGGTAACTATGGCTACACCTTC
CATPSGTGAGGNYGYTF
>NA|TRBV6-5|NA|TRBJ2-1
TGTGCCAGCAGTTACTCGTGGCGGGATGAGCAGTTCTTC
CASSYSWRDEQFF
>once|TRBV4-1|NA|TRBJ2-1
TGCGCCAGCAGCCAAGGGCCCCCCTATCAGGGAAATGAGCAGTTCTTC
CASSQGPPYQGNEQFF
>NA|TRBV19|TRBD1|TRBJ1-1
TGTGCCAGTAGTTACCGGACAGGGATGAGTTGGACTGAAGCTTTCTTT
CASSYRTGMSWTEAFF